The 3 T cell receptor beta chains below were found in one sample sequenced in a study of T cell repertoires in cytomegalovirus infection. TCRdb used MiXCR to reprocess the reads, holding one entry per CDR3 protein. The sample records roughly 300,000 distinct CDR3 sequences, 20% to 30% being singletons. Sample: PBMCs. The receptors originated from a human donor in good health (CMV status not recorded). Some clones in this sample may be carry-over from other donors' samples.

CDR3 in DNA: TGTGCCAGCAGTGACTCTAAATCGGGCGAGCAGTACTTC. This gives the protein CASSDSKSGEQYF. The chain links TRBV6-4 to TRBJ2-7; D gene ambiguous. Germline assignment: CDR1 MRHNA and CDR2 SNTAGT. There are 13 residues in the CDR3. Trimming left V 0 bases short and J 6 bases short, with 9 bases between.

In this sample, this clonotype turned up a few times. This chain links TRBV4-1 with TRBJ1-1; D call uncertain. The germline V gene encodes CDR1 MGHRA and CDR2 YSYEKL. V was cut by 0 bases and J by 0 bases, with 8 bases left in between. The CDR3 is 15 residues long. CDR3 loop: CASSQDWAMNTEAFF. CDR3 in DNA: TGCGCCAGCAGCCAAGATTGGGCAATGAACACTGAAGCTTTCTTT.

This clonotype was counted a single time. The rearrangement uses TRBV19 and TRBJ2-7; perhaps TRBD2 as D (5 bases). From germline, CDR1 is LNHDA and CDR2 SQIVND (reference sequence). The CDR3 sequence is 13 residues long. Trimming cost V 5 bases and J 3 bases, with 11 bases left between them. The CDR3 DNA reads TGTGCCAGTAGTTCGGGAAGGAGCTACGAGCAGTACTTC. It translates to CASSSGRSYEQYF.